What follows describes a single T cell receptor beta chain. There is no known antigen for this receptor. One base away there is no much larger clone; base qualities are not given. This sample is part of a study of control samples from healthy donors and cancer patients (dated by TCRdb to the early 2020s). The library was built by means of the immunoSEQ multiplex PCR assay. TCRdb mirrors the immuneACCESS table, restricted to in-frame sequences. Some clones are absent from its copies; in checked studies, under half trace to an unresolved V gene, and the reason for the others is unknown. Counted in this sample were about 82,000 clones; about 94% of them appeared once. Together, the top ten hold approximately 4.8% of the sample. V is cut by 5 bases and J by 3 bases, and the space between the germline ends is 10 bases. Reading from cysteine to phenylalanine, the CDR3 counts 14 amino acids. Only the CDR3 DNA stays, 42 bases, in frame from base 1. Looking up the germline V gene yields CDR1 MNHEY and CDR2 SVGAGI.

The chain is assembled from TRBV6-5 and TRBJ2-2; no D gene can be assigned with confidence. The origin of this receptor is a woman aged 18-30 years in good health. Sequencing input: blood. The CDR3 amino acid sequence is: CASSTGTDTGELFF. The DNA sequence is given as TGTGCCAGCAGTACGGGTACGGACACCGGGGAGCTGTTTTTT.